Listed here are 25 T cell receptor beta chains from one sample, sequenced in a study of T cells after yellow fever vaccination. A single record per CDR3 protein comes from TCRdb applying MiXCR to the 5' RACE reads. Of under 550,000 distinct CDR3 sequences in the sample, roughly 22% are singletons; the top ten hold roughly a sixth. The sample was PBMCs, taken roughly 20 days after the first yellow fever vaccination. The receptors were gathered from a man between 18 and 29 years old who received the YFV17D yellow fever vaccine.

This sequence joins TRBV6-5 and TRBJ2-1; weak D call: TRBD2 (6 bases). The CDR3 is made up of 14 amino acids. CDR1 and CDR2 from the germline V gene are MNHEY and SVGAGI. V was shortened by 4 bases and J by 5 bases, with 12 bases between the two germline ends. DNA for the CDR3: TGTGCCAGCAGTTGGAACGGGGGTGACAATGAGCAGTTCTTC. This translates into CASSWNGGDNEQFF.

The chain recombines TRBV7-9 with TRBJ2-7, with a weak D call TRBD2 (7 bases). The CDR3 spans 13 residues. Trimming removed 0 bases at V and 7 bases at J, with 10 bases between. Per the germline V gene, CDR1 is SEHNR and CDR2 is FQNEAQ (reference sequence). The CDR3 region has the DNA TGTGCCAGCAGCTTAGCGGGGGGGGCAGAGCAGTACTTC. This gives the protein CASSLAGGAEQYF. The full variable domain, with the rest looked up from reference TRBV7-9 and TRBJ2-7, is DTGVSQNPRHKITKRGQNVTFRCDPISEHNRLYWYRQTLGQGPEFLTYFQNEAQLEKSRLLSDRFSAERPKGSFSTLEIQRTEQGDSAMYLCASSLAGGAEQYFGPGTRLTVT.

The chain is built from TRBV20-1 and TRBJ2-3; D gene unclear. V shed 5 bases and J shed 0 bases, with 6 bases lying between them. CDR3 length: 12 amino acids. Per germline, CDR1 DFQATT and CDR2 SNEGSKA (reference sequence). The chain's CDR3 is CSAWQSTDTQYF. The CDR3 DNA reads as TGCAGTGCTTGGCAGAGCACAGATACGCAGTATTTT.

This clonotype showed up just a few times. The chain uses TRBV28 and TRBJ1-3, with a possible D match to TRBD1 (5 bases). V dropped 4 bases and J dropped 1 base, with 8 bases sitting between them. This CDR3 is built from 14 residues. In germline, CDR1 is MDHEN, CDR2 SYDVKM. The CDR3 sequence is CASSWGTSGNTIYF. CDR3 DNA: TGTGCCAGCAGTTGGGGGACGTCTGGAAACACCATATATTTT.

The V gene is TRBV12-3 or TRBV12-4, the J gene TRBJ1-6; tentative D call: TRBD1 (5 bases). V was shortened by 5 bases and J by 3 bases, with 11 bases between the two germline ends. This CDR3 spans 15 amino acids. This CDR3 is CASSTRDSYNSPLHF. The CDR3 DNA sequence: TGTGCCAGCAGTACGCGCGACAGCTATAATTCACCCCTCCACTTT.

This chain links TRBV20-1 with TRBJ2-1, with D perhaps matching TRBD1 or TRBD2 (5 bases each). The CDR3 is made up of 14 amino acids. Germline CDR1 DFQATT, CDR2 SNEGSKA (reference sequence). Trimming removed 6 bases at V and 9 bases at J, with 21 bases between. The CDR3 here is CSAGRDAGISEQFF. CDR3 DNA: TGCAGTGCCGGCCGGGACGCTGGTATTAGTGAGCAGTTCTTC.

This clonotype was observed a handful of times. This rearrangement joins TRBV20-1 to TRBJ1-1; D is unclear. CDR1 DFQATT and CDR2 SNEGSKA come from the germline V gene (reference sequence). The germline V and J ends were trimmed by 6 bases and 5 bases, with 19 bases remaining between them. The CDR3 runs to 14 residues. The CDR3 here is CSAPKVTTGTEAFF. CDR3 DNA sequence: TGCAGTGCCCCCAAGGTTACAACTGGGACTGAAGCTTTCTTT.

The sample holds a few counts of this clonotype. This chain connects TRBV20-1 to TRBJ2-7, with D possibly matching TRBD2 (6 bases). This CDR3 has 12 amino acids. Between the trimmed V and J ends, which lost 5 bases and 2 bases, there was a span of 10 bases. The germline V gene encodes CDR1 DFQATT and CDR2 SNEGSKA (reference sequence). In DNA, the CDR3 is TGCAGTGCTTGGGACTCCACCTACGAGCAGTACTTC. This gives the protein CSAWDSTYEQYF.

This clonotype was counted only a few times. CDR3: CASSLGPASGGSYNEQFF. The DNA of the CDR3 is TGTGCCAGCAGCTTAGGTCCCGCTAGCGGGGGTTCCTACAATGAGCAGTTCTTC. The chain recombines TRBV11-2 with TRBJ2-1, with TRBD2 identical over 10 bases. Trimming took 1 base from V and 1 from J; bases not matched to a gene: 7. Germline-derived CDR1 and CDR2 are SGHAT and FQNNGV. The CDR3 sequence is 18 residues long.

At least ten counts were recorded for this clonotype. The CDR3 DNA reads as TGTGCCAGCAGCTCCGGGACTAGCGCCTACAATGAGCAGTTCTTC. Its protein product is CASSSGTSAYNEQFF. The chain couples TRBV12-3 or TRBV12-4 to TRBJ2-1, with TRBD2 matching 10 bases. With 6 bases clipped from V and 2 bases from J, the junction kept 4 bases outside the gene matches. The CDR3 covers 15 residues.

This rearrangement joins TRBV5-8 to TRBJ1-5, with D hard to call. The CDR3 length is 13 residues. V lost 1 base and J lost 6, with 8 bases in between. Germline V gives CDR1 SGHTS, CDR2 YDEGEE. This CDR3 reads CASSLSPVQPQHF. CDR3 bases: TGTGCCAGCAGCTTGTCGCCGGTTCAGCCCCAGCATTTT.

The rearrangement links TRBV4-3 to TRBJ2-4; D is possibly TRBD1 (6 bases). The CDR3 is 14 residues long. The germline CDR1 and CDR2 sequences are LGHNA and YSLEER. Deletions cut 1 base from V and 7 bases from J, with 11 bases between. The CDR3 region has the DNA TGCGCCAGCAGCCAAGCGGCAGGGGTCAACATTCAGTACTTC. Its protein product is CASSQAAGVNIQYF.

In this sample, this clonotype turned up a few times. The chain carries TRBV9 and TRBJ2-5; the D is unclear. V lost 0 bases and J lost 2, with 14 bases in between. This CDR3 spans 16 amino acids. Germline CDR1 SGDLS, CDR2 YYNGEE. CDR3 DNA sequence: TGTGCCAGCAGCGTAGCTACGCACGGCCGTCAAGAGACCCAGTACTTC. Its translation: CASSVATHGRQETQYF.

CDR3 sequence reads: CASSPFPGGNIQYF. The CDR3 nucleotides are TGCGCCAGCAGCCCCTTTCCAGGCGGAAACATTCAGTACTTC. The V gene is TRBV4-3, the J gene TRBJ2-4; D is unclear. This CDR3 spans 14 amino acids. The V and J ends lost 4 bases and 6 bases respectively, with 13 bases between them. Germline CDR1 and CDR2: LGHNA and YSLEER.

The chain carries TRBV4-1 and TRBJ1-6; D remains unclear. Germline CDR1 is MGHRA and CDR2 is YSYEKL. V gave up 0 bases and J gave up 0 bases, with 6 bases separating them. The CDR3 has 16 amino acids. The DNA for the CDR3 is TGCGCCAGCAGCCAAGACACCAGCTCCTATAATTCACCCCTCCACTTT. This encodes CASSQDTSSYNSPLHF.

For the CDR3, the DNA is TGTGCCAGCAACGACAGGACCGGGGAGCTGTTTTTT. Its translation is CASNDRTGELFF. This chain joins TRBV6-5 and TRBJ2-2; D possibly corresponds to TRBD1 (6 bases). This CDR3 has 12 amino acids. Germline CDR1 is MNHEY and CDR2 is SVGAGI. The V end was cut by 7 bases, the J end by 5 bases, with 8 bases between.

This clonotype was detected a few times. The rearrangement links TRBV27 to TRBJ2-1; 7 bases line up with TRBD2. Germline V lookup: CDR1 MNHEY, CDR2 SMNVEV (reference sequence). J lost 3 bases, V lost 2 bases, and 4 bases had no gene match. This CDR3 is built from 15 residues. CDR3 protein: CASSLVAGNYNEQFF. The DNA for the CDR3 is TGTGCCAGCAGTTTAGTAGCGGGCAACTACAATGAGCAGTTCTTC.

V and J are TRBV7-2 and TRBJ2-5, with D perhaps TRBD2 (5 bases). In germline, CDR1 is SGHTA, CDR2 FQGNSA. V lost 4 bases, J lost 0 bases, and 12 bases lay in between. The CDR3 totals 15 residues. CDR3 sequence (DNA): TGTGCCAGCAGCTCCGGTCTAGCTTACCAAGAGACCCAGTACTTC. It encodes CASSSGLAYQETQYF.

The CDR3 region has the DNA TGTGCCAGCAGTTACCCGGGATACACTGAAGCTTTCTTT. Protein: CASSYPGYTEAFF. The rearrangement links TRBV6-2 or TRBV6-3 to TRBJ1-1; no firm D call. V lost 2 bases and J 3 bases, leaving 7 bases between the germline ends. The CDR3 is made up of 13 amino acids. CDR1 is MNHEY and CDR2 is SVGEGT in the germline V gene.

In this sample, this clonotype turned up a few times. The chain has TRBV15 and TRBJ1-1, with D possibly TRBD1 on 5 matching bases. The germline gives CDR1 LNHNV, CDR2 YYDKDF (reference sequence). The CDR3 sequence is 15 residues long. V was pared by 2 bases and J by 0 bases, with 10 bases between. Written as DNA, the CDR3 is TGTGCCACCAGCAGAACTAGGGGTATGAACACTGAAGCTTTCTTT. It is translated as CATSRTRGMNTEAFF.

The V call is TRBV18, the J call TRBJ2-7; 9 nucleotides align to TRBD1. The CDR3 extends over 15 amino acids. The germline V gene has CDR1 KGHSH and CDR2 LQKENI. The ends lost 1 base at V and 4 bases at J; junction bases unmatched: 5. The CDR3 is CASSPLGQGPYEQYF. The DNA for the CDR3 is TGTGCCAGCTCACCACTGGGACAGGGACCTTACGAGCAGTACTTC. Variable domain in full (rest from reference TRBV18 and TRBJ2-7): NAGVMQNPRHLVRRRGQEARLRCSPMKGHSHVYWYRQLPEEGLKFMVYLQKENIIDESGMPKERFSAEFPKEGPSILRIQQVVRGDSAAYFCASSPLGQGPYEQYFGPGTRLTVT.

DNA for the CDR3: TGTGCCAGCAGTGAGCAAGGAGGGGGAGATGAGCAGTTCTTC. Encoded protein: CASSEQGGGDEQFF. V gene TRBV2 combines with J gene TRBJ2-1; D could derive from TRBD1 or TRBD2 (6 bases each). Trimming took off 3 bases at V and 8 bases at J, with 14 bases between the two ends. The CDR3 extends over 14 amino acids. CDR1 and CDR2 from the germline V gene are SNHLY and FYNNEI.

This clonotype was recorded at least ten times. The CDR3 loop reads CSAVTGGRETQYF. The CDR3, as DNA: TGCAGCGCTGTGACAGGGGGCAGAGAGACCCAGTACTTC. The genes are TRBV29-1 and TRBJ2-5; the match to TRBD1 covers 10 bases. CDR3 length equals 13 residues. The junction had 6 bases not matched to a gene; V was cut back by 7 bases and J by 4 bases. Germline V gene lookup returns CDR1 SQVTM and CDR2 ANQGSEA.

The sample holds many counts of this clonotype. The rearrangement links TRBV19 to TRBJ2-2; no firm D call. The CDR3 runs to 12 residues. The V end was cut by 5 bases, the J end by 7 bases, with 8 bases between. Germline CDR1 LNHDA, CDR2 SQIVND (reference sequence). CDR3 bases: TGTGCCAGTAGTCTTCAAATCGGGGAGCTGTTTTTT. It specifies CASSLQIGELFF.

In its sample, this clonotype was seen a few times. J is TRBJ2-5 and V is TRBV5-1; a weak D match, TRBD1 (6 bases). The CDR3 runs 15 residues. The V end was cut by 0 bases, the J end by 0 bases, with 9 bases between. CDR1 and CDR2 (germline): SGHRS, YFSETQ. The CDR3 DNA is TGCGCCAGCAGCTTGGGCAGGGGATACCAAGAGACCCAGTACTTC. Encoded protein: CASSLGRGYQETQYF.